The 24 T cell receptor beta chains in this list originate from one sample, sequenced in a study of blood T cell repertoires in COVID-19. Clones were read by immunoSEQ multiplex PCR, and TCRdb kept only the in-frame ones, dropping some. The table records under 350,000 clones, about nine tenths of them present only once. The sample taken for sequencing was peripheral blood. The receptors here all came from a man aged 45-60 years with acute or convalescent COVID-19.

This clone was counted between two and nine times. The V call is TRBV7-9, the J call TRBJ2-3, with TRBD2 identical over 12 bases. The CDR3 runs to 15 residues. The germline gives CDR1 SEHNR, CDR2 FQNEAQ (reference sequence). Trimming cost V 3 bases and J 6 bases; bases outside gene matches: 4. CDR3 nucleotide sequence: TGTGCCAGCAGCTTCGGGCTAGCGGGAGGGGATACGCAGTATTTT. Its translation: CASSFGLAGGDTQYF.

This sequence joins TRBV6-2 or TRBV6-3 and TRBJ2-7, with D tentatively TRBD2 (6 bases). Trimming stripped 5 bases from V and 4 bases from J, with 21 bases between. The CDR3 has 16 residues. Germline CDR1 is MNHEY and CDR2 is SVGEGT. This chain's CDR3 is CASSPLGSVGLYEQYF. The CDR3, as DNA: TGTGCCAGCAGTCCCCTCGGGAGCGTGGGGTTATACGAGCAGTACTTC.

The chain joins TRBV19 to TRBJ1-6, with 7 bases identical to TRBD1. The CDR3 has 16 residues. Germline assignment: CDR1 LNHDA and CDR2 SQIVND (reference sequence). Trimming took 5 bases from V and 3 from J; bases not matched to a gene: 7. The CDR3 loop is CASSAGGRGYNSPLHF. The CDR3 coding sequence is TGTGCCAGTAGTGCAGGGGGTAGGGGCTATAATTCACCCCTCCACTTT.

This clone was seen a single time. V and J are TRBV30 and TRBJ1-3; D remains ambiguous. There are 12 residues in the CDR3. Trimming took off 3 bases at V and 10 bases at J, with 13 bases between the two ends. Germline-derived CDR1 and CDR2 are GTSNPN and SVGIG (reference sequence). The CDR3 sequence is CAWREPPGTIYF. CDR3 nucleotide sequence: TGTGCCTGGAGAGAACCCCCCGGGACCATATATTTT.

This chain connects TRBV7-6 to TRBJ2-7; TRBD1 matches at 7 bases. The CDR3 length is 15 residues. Germline trimming cut 6 bases from V and 1 base from J; bases unmatched to any gene: 9. Germline-derived CDR1 and CDR2 are SGHVS and FNYEAQ. Here the CDR3 reads CASRQTWDSSYEQYF. The DNA for the CDR3 is TGTGCCAGCAGACAGACTTGGGACAGTTCCTACGAGCAGTACTTC.

Only a few counts were recorded for this clone. The CDR3 nucleotides read TGTGCCAGCAGTTTAAATCCCGGGACAGGGTACGAGCAGTACTTC. Translated: CASSLNPGTGYEQYF. The rearrangement joins TRBV27 to TRBJ2-7; the match to TRBD1 covers 9 bases. Looked up from germline, CDR1 is MNHEY and CDR2 is SMNVEV (reference sequence). The CDR3 extends over 15 amino acids. With V trimmed by 2 bases and J by 4 bases, 6 bases remained unmatched.

The rearrangement joins TRBV9 to TRBJ2-5, with TRBD2 as a possible D gene (6 bases). Germline CDR1 is SGDLS and CDR2 is YYNGEE. The V and J ends lost 4 bases and 5 bases respectively, with 12 bases between them. CDR3 length equals 13 residues. In DNA, the CDR3 is TGTGCCAGCAGCTTGGGCGGGGAGGAGACCCAGTACTTC. Protein sequence: CASSLGGEETQYF.

J is TRBJ1-6 and V is TRBV7-9; 7 bases match TRBD1. The V gene's germline CDR1 is SEHNR and CDR2 FQNEAQ (reference sequence). This CDR3 has 14 residues. J gave up 10 bases and V 3 bases, and 6 bases lay outside the gene matches. In DNA form, the CDR3 reads TGTGCCAGCAGCTTTAGGGGGCAAGGATCACCCCTCCACTTT. It codes for CASSFRGQGSPLHF. The full variable domain, completed using reference TRBV7-9 and TRBJ1-6, is DTGVSQNPRHKITKRGQNVTFRCDPISEHNRLYWYRQTLGQGPEFLTYFQNEAQLEKSRLLSDRFSAERPKGSFSTLEIQRTEQGDSAMYLCASSFRGQGSPLHFGNGTRLTVT.

This chain uses TRBV10-3 with TRBJ2-7; 10 bases are shared with TRBD1. This CDR3 has 15 amino acids. V dropped 2 bases and J dropped 2; count of bases not matched to a gene: 3. The V gene's germline CDR1 is ENHRY and CDR2 SYGVKD. This CDR3 reads CAISEGTGEPYEQYF. The CDR3 DNA follows: TGTGCCATCAGTGAGGGGACAGGGGAGCCCTACGAGCAGTACTTC.

The gene calls are TRBV7-2 and TRBJ1-2; D may be TRBD1 (5 bases). This CDR3 region has 14 residues. V lost 1 base to trimming and J lost 8 bases, with 14 bases between them. Germline V gene data show CDR1 as SGHTA and CDR2 as FQGNSA. CDR3 amino acids: CASSLDGGIGGYTF. CDR3 coding DNA: TGTGCCAGCAGCTTAGACGGGGGAATTGGAGGCTACACCTTC.

This rearrangement joins TRBV11-2 to TRBJ1-6; 7 bases are shared with TRBD1. CDR1 and CDR2 from the germline V gene are SGHAT and FQNNGV. The CDR3 runs to 17 residues. Trimming removed 5 bases from V and 7 bases from J; junction bases left unmatched: 14. The CDR3 nucleotides are TGTGCCAGCAGCCTCTTGGCAGGGGGAGGTAAAAATTCACCCCTCCACTTT. It translates to CASSLLAGGGKNSPLHF.

This chain connects TRBV19 to TRBJ1-5, with 7 bases fitting TRBD1. V dropped 7 bases and J dropped 0; count of bases not matched to a gene: 6. Germline V gene lookup returns CDR1 LNHDA and CDR2 SQIVND (reference sequence). The CDR3 extends over 15 amino acids. The CDR3 DNA sequence: TGTGCCAGTATCTCGGGACAGTTTAGCAATCAGCCCCAGCATTTT. This translates into CASISGQFSNQPQHF.

The gene calls are TRBV14 and TRBJ1-4; D might be TRBD1 (5 bases). Trimming took 3 bases from V and 7 from J, leaving 12 bases between them. This CDR3 region has 14 residues. Germline CDR1 SGHDN, CDR2 FVKESK. The CDR3 region has the DNA TGTGCCAGCAGCCAGAGAACAGGAGCTGAAAAACTGTTTTTT. Translation: CASSQRTGAEKLFF.

The J gene is TRBJ1-2, the V gene TRBV7-3, with 10 bases fitting TRBD1. This CDR3 contains 12 residues. Trimming removed 8 bases from V and 4 bases from J; junction bases left unmatched: 1. CDR1 is SGHTA, CDR2 FQGTGA, per germline. The CDR3 sequence: CASGQGGYGYTF. Written as DNA, the CDR3 is TGTGCCAGCGGACAGGGGGGCTATGGCTACACCTTC.

V gene TRBV5-1 combines with J gene TRBJ1-2; 7 bases agree with TRBD1. The CDR3 is 15 residues long. Germline V gene lookup returns CDR1 SGHRS and CDR2 YFSETQ. The V gene end was trimmed by 5 bases and the J gene end by 6 bases; junction bases not matched to a gene: 13. For the CDR3, the DNA is TGCGCCAGCAGTGTGCTCGGGGACAGAACGGATGGCTACACCTTC. It specifies CASSVLGDRTDGYTF.

The CDR3 loop reads CASSDGGTSYEQYF. CDR3 sequence (DNA): TGTGCCAGCAGTGATGGCGGTACCTCCTACGAGCAGTACTTC. The rearrangement uses TRBV2 and TRBJ2-7; D ambiguous. Germline CDR1 SNHLY, CDR2 FYNNEI. Between the trimmed V and J ends, which lost 3 bases and 0 bases, there was a span of 9 bases. The CDR3 is 14 residues long.

The chain has TRBV15 and TRBJ1-2; 9 positions agree with TRBD1. This CDR3 has 14 residues. The germline gives CDR1 LNHNV, CDR2 YYDKDF (reference sequence). V dropped 4 bases and J dropped 4; count of bases not matched to a gene: 4. The chain's CDR3 is CATSTDRGGYGYTF. The CDR3 DNA is TGTGCCACCAGCACGGACAGGGGTGGCTATGGCTACACCTTC. The variable domain in full, completed from reference TRBV15 and TRBJ1-2, reads DAMVIQNPRYQVTQFGKPVTLSCSQTLNHNVMYWYQQKSSQAPKLLFHYYDKDFNNEADTPDNFQSRRPNTSFCFLDIRSPGLGDTAMYLCATSTDRGGYGYTFGSGTRLTVV.

The J gene is TRBJ2-5, the V gene TRBV9, with a tentative D call TRBD2 (5 bases). This CDR3 comprises 12 residues. Germline CDR1 SGDLS, CDR2 YYNGEE. Trimming pared 4 bases from V and 5 bases from J, leaving 9 bases between. The CDR3 sequence: CASSSRGETQYF. As DNA, the CDR3 is TGTGCCAGCAGCTCTAGAGGGGAGACCCAGTACTTC.

The chain links TRBV10-3 to TRBJ1-5; no clear D gene. CDR1 and CDR2 (germline): ENHRY, SYGVKD. The CDR3 runs 14 residues. Deletions cut 4 bases from V and 2 bases from J, with 9 bases between. The CDR3 loop is CAISGRGGNQPQHF. The CDR3 DNA reads as TGTGCCATCAGTGGACGGGGAGGCAATCAGCCCCAGCATTTT.

The rearrangement joins TRBV7-3 to TRBJ2-7, with 14 bases fitting TRBD2. The CDR3 has 16 residues. Per the germline V gene, CDR1 is SGHTA and CDR2 is FQGTGA. V lost 5 bases to trimming and J lost 6 bases; unmatched junction nucleotides: 9. For the CDR3, the DNA is TGTGCCAGCAGCCCTGTGACTAGCGGGGGGGTTCCCGAGCAGTACTTC. It translates to CASSPVTSGGVPEQYF.

As concerns this clone: In the same sample, other DNA sequences code for this CDR3. The chain carries TRBV6-1 and TRBJ1-2; no firm D call. Germline CDR1 reads MNHNS; CDR2 reads SASEGT. This CDR3 spans 12 amino acids. V lost 1 base and J 5 bases, leaving 5 bases between the germline ends. This CDR3 is CASSEGSYGYTF. The CDR3, as DNA: TGTGCCAGCAGTGAAGGCAGTTATGGCTACACCTTC.

The rearrangement links TRBV30 to TRBJ1-6; D gene unclear. The V gene lost 3 bases and the J gene lost 1 base, with 7 bases spanning the gap. Germline CDR1 is GTSNPN and CDR2 is SVGIG (reference sequence). The CDR3 totals 14 residues. CDR3 region: CAWSQESYNSPLHF. For the CDR3, the DNA is TGTGCCTGGAGCCAGGAATCCTATAATTCACCCCTCCACTTT.

The V gene is TRBV3-1 (or the pseudogene TRBV3-2), the J gene TRBJ1-5; 7 bases fit TRBD1. V gave up 4 bases and J gave up 12 bases; unmatched junction bases: 12. The length of the CDR3 is 14 residues. The germline V gene has CDR1 LGHDT and CDR2 YNNKEL (reference sequence). This chain's CDR3 is CASSLRGDRAIQHF. CDR3 bases: TGTGCCAGCAGCCTTAGGGGAGACAGGGCAATCCAGCATTTT.

This sequence joins TRBV6-5 and TRBJ2-2, with 7 nucleotides matching TRBD1. This CDR3 has 14 amino acids. Germline loops: CDR1 MNHEY, CDR2 SVGAGI. The V and J ends lost 8 bases and 4 bases, in that order; junction bases with no gene match: 7. CDR3 DNA: TGTGCCAGCCGGGACAGTGGGGGCACCGGGGAGCTGTTTTTT. Its protein product is CASRDSGGTGELFF.